The 9 T cell receptor beta chains below were found in one sample sequenced in a study of T cells after yellow fever vaccination. In TCRdb, the 5' RACE reads were re-called with MiXCR into one record per CDR3 protein. The sample has tens of thousands of distinct CDR3 sequences, 3.4% seen once. Sequenced here: PBMCs, either bulk or a sorted T-cell subset (CD4+, CD8+, memory, or dextramer-sorted; not recorded which), sampled more than 35 days after the first yellow fever vaccination. Source of these receptors: a man aged 18 to 29 who received the YFV17D yellow fever vaccine.

Concerning this clonotype itself: A read error may explain this, as a much larger clone is one base away. The chain employs TRBV3-1 and TRBJ2-5; D possibly corresponds to TRBD1 (5 bases). The length of the CDR3 is 15 residues. V was pared by 7 bases and J by 0 bases, with 15 bases between. CDR1 is LGHDT and CDR2 is YNNKEL in the germline V gene (reference sequence). This CDR3 reads CASTHSGQNQETQYF. The CDR3 DNA reads as TGTGCCAGCACCCACTCAGGGCAAAACCAAGAGACCCAGTACTTC.

This clonotype was recorded only once. A much larger clone differs from this one at a single base, so this may be a read error. CDR3 in DNA: TGTGCCACCACCCAAGGGGTAGGGGGGACCTACGAGCAGTACTTC. Translating it yields CATTQGVGGTYEQYF. V is TRBV3-1 and J is TRBJ2-7, with D perhaps given as TRBD1 or TRBD2 (6 bases each). Deletions cut 10 bases from V and 2 bases from J, with 21 bases between. CDR3 length equals 15 residues. Germline V gene lookup returns CDR1 LGHDT and CDR2 YNNKEL (reference sequence).

This clonotype was detected many times. The rearrangement joins TRBV20-1 to TRBJ2-1, with D tentatively TRBD2 (6 bases). V was shortened by 6 bases and J by 6 bases, with 15 bases between the two germline ends. Looked up from germline, CDR1 is DFQATT and CDR2 is SNEGSKA (reference sequence). The CDR3 is made up of 13 amino acids. CDR3: CSARDPVINEQFF. The CDR3, as DNA: TGCAGTGCGCGGGACCCCGTGATCAATGAGCAGTTCTTC.

This clonotype was detected many times. The rearrangement links TRBV11-2 to TRBJ1-5; 10 nucleotides line up with TRBD1. The CDR3 extends over 18 amino acids. The germline CDR1 and CDR2 sequences are SGHAT and FQNNGV. V lost 1 base to trimming and J lost 6 bases; unmatched junction nucleotides: 12. The CDR3 reads CASSLGLGQGPLGQPQHF. The CDR3 bases are TGTGCCAGCAGCTTAGGATTGGGACAGGGGCCTCTGGGTCAGCCCCAGCATTTT.

In this sample, this clonotype turned up many times. The chain carries TRBV7-8 and TRBJ2-5; D perhaps matches TRBD1 (5 bases). Germline CDR1 SGHVS, CDR2 FQNEAQ. Deletions cut 2 bases from V and 3 bases from J, with 7 bases between. This CDR3 has 13 residues. The CDR3 DNA follows: TGTGCCAGCAGCTTACAGGGTGAAGAGACCCAGTACTTC. Amino acids: CASSLQGEETQYF.

This clonotype was detected many times. Written as DNA, the CDR3 is TGTGCCAGCAGCCAACCCGGGACAGGGGATTATGGCTACACCTTC. This translates into CASSQPGTGDYGYTF. V and J are TRBV3-1 and TRBJ1-2, with TRBD1 identical over 10 bases. Germline V lookup: CDR1 LGHDT, CDR2 YNNKEL (reference sequence). J was trimmed by 5 bases and V by 2 bases; bases with no gene match: 5. This CDR3 is built from 15 residues.

This clonotype was recorded at least ten times. The rearrangement uses TRBV4-3 and TRBJ1-2; tentative D call: TRBD1 (5 bases). CDR1 is LGHNA, CDR2 YSLEER, per germline. V was shortened by 0 bases and J by 3 bases, with 11 bases between the two germline ends. There are 15 residues in the CDR3. The CDR3 sequence: CASSQESGGDYGYTF. CDR3 sequence (DNA): TGCGCCAGCAGCCAAGAATCGGGGGGAGACTATGGCTACACCTTC.

This clonotype came up many times. The chain employs TRBV6-2 or TRBV6-3 and TRBJ2-7; TRBD1 is a possible D gene (5 bases). Trimming took 2 bases from V and 2 from J, leaving 13 bases between them. There are 15 residues in the CDR3. Germline-derived CDR1 and CDR2 are MNHEY and SVGEGT. DNA for the CDR3: TGTGCCAGCAGTTACGGCACAGGACCCCCCTACGAGCAGTACGTC. This translates into CASSYGTGPPYEQYV.

This clonotype has a count of ten or more. The gene calls are TRBV7-2 and TRBJ2-4; 8 bases match TRBD2. This CDR3 contains 19 residues. Per germline, CDR1 SGHTA and CDR2 FQGNSA. V lost 0 bases and J lost 0; bases outside the gene matches: 10. CDR3 sequence reads: CASSLALARGVLAKNIQYF. CDR3 DNA: TGTGCCAGCAGCTTAGCCTTGGCGCGGGGGGTACTAGCCAAAAACATTCAGTACTTC.